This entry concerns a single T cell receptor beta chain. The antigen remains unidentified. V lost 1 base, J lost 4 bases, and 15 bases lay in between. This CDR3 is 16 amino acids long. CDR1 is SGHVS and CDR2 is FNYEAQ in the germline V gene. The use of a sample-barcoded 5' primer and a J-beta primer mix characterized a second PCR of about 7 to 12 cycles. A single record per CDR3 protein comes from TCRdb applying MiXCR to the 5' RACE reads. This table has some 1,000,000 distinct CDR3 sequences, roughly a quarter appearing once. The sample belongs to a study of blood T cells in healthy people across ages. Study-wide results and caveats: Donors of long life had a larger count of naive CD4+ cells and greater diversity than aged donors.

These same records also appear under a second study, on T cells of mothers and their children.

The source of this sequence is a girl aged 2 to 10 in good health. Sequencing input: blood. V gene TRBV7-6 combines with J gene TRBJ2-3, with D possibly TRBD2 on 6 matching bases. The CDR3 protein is CASSLENTGVSDTQYF. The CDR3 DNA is TGTGCCAGCAGCTTAGAAAATACGGGAGTGTCAGATACGCAGTATTTT. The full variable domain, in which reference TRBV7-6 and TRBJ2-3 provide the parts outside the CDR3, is GAGVSQSPRYKVTKRGQDVALRCDPISGHVSLYWYRQALGQGPEFLTYFNYEAQQDKSGLPNDRFSAERPEGSISTLTIQRTEQRDSAMYRCASSLENTGVSDTQYFGPGTRLTVL.